The clone carrying this T cell receptor beta chain came up once. The antigen remains unidentified. One entry per CDR3 protein results from TCRdb running MiXCR on the multiplex PCR reads. The sample records about 20,000 distinct CDR3 sequences, under 35% being singletons. The CDR3 runs 13 residues. CDR1 is SEHNR, CDR2 FQNEAQ, per germline (reference sequence). V was clipped by 6 bases and J by 3 bases; unmatched bases: 4. This sample was taken from a study of breast tumors, draining lymph nodes, adjacent tissues. Notes on the study in general: Compared with lymph nodes, tumors were less diverse; compared with nontumor tissue, more. Tumor and nontumor repertoires were significantly more similar in luminal-like than in basal-like breast cancer. The data were judged consistent with most tumor T cells coming from lymph node and expanding in tumor. Tumor T cell lymph node origin was a supported hypothesis, not proven.

The chain recombines TRBV7-9 with TRBJ2-5; 7 nucleotides agree with TRBD2. The source material was breast tumor tissue. The source of this sequence is a female donor with breast cancer. Some clones in this sample may be carry-over from other donors' samples. The CDR3 DNA sequence: TGTGCCAGCAGGCCCAGCGGGGAAGAGACCCAGTACTTC. Its translation: CASRPSGEETQYF.